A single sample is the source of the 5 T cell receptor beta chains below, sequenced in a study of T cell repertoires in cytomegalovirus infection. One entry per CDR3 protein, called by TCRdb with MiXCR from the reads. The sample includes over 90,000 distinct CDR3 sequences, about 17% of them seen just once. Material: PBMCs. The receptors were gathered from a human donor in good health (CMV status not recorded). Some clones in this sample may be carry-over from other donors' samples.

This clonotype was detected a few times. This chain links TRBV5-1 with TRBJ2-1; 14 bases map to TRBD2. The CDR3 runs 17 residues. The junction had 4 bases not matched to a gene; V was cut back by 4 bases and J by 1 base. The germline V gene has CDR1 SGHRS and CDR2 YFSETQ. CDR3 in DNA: TGCGCCAGCAGCGCGACTAGCGGGGGGGCTTCCTACAATGAGCAGTTCTTC. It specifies CASSATSGGASYNEQFF.

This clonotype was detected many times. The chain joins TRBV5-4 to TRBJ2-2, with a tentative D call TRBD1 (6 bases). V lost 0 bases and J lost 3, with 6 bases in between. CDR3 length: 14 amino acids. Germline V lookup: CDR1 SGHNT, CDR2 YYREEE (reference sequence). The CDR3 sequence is CASSLGQDTGELFF. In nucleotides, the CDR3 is TGTGCCAGCAGCTTGGGACAGGACACCGGGGAGCTGTTTTTT.

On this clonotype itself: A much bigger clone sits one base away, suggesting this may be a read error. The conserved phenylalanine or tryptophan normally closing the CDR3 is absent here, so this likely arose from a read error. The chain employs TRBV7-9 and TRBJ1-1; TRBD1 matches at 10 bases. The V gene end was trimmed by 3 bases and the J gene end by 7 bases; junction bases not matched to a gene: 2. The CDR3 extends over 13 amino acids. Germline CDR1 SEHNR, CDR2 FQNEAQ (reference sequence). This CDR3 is CASSFWTGGEAFI. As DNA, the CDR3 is TGTGCCAGCAGCTTTTGGACAGGGGGTGAAGCTTTCATT.

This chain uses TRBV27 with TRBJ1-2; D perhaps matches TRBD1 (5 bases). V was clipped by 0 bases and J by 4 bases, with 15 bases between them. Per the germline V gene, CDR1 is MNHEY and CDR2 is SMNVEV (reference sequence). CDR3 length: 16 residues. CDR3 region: CASSLSWGGSTYGYTF. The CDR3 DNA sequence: TGTGCCAGCAGTTTATCCTGGGGGGGTTCAACCTATGGCTACACCTTC.

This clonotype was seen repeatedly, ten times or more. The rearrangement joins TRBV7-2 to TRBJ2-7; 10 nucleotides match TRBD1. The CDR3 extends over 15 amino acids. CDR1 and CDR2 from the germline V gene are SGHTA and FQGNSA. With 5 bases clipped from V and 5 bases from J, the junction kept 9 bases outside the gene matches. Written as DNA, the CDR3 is TGTGCCAGCAGCCCAGGGGGGACAGGGGTCGACGAGCAGTACTTC. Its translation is CASSPGGTGVDEQYF.